Each of the 23 T cell receptor beta chains below was sequenced from the same sample in a study of control samples from healthy donors and cancer patients. TCRdb's table, derived via immunoSEQ multiplex PCR, lists solely in-frame clones and lacks some. The table shows around 30,000 clones, with over 75% occurring only once. Input material: PBMCs. The receptors were sampled from a woman aged 55-75 years with head and neck cancer.

The chain joins TRBV27 to TRBJ1-6; D gene uncertain. Germline assignment: CDR1 MNHEY and CDR2 SMNVEV (reference sequence). This CDR3 comprises 14 residues. The V and J ends lost 8 bases and 0 bases respectively, with 8 bases between them. DNA for the CDR3: TGTGCCAGCGGTGACCTCTCCTATAATTCACCCCTCCACTTT. It encodes CASGDLSYNSPLHF.

The chain uses TRBV9 and TRBJ2-5; 8 bases are a match to TRBD2. Unmatched junction bases numbered 10, after V lost 2 bases and J lost 4 bases. Germline loops: CDR1 SGDLS, CDR2 YYNGEE. The CDR3 is made up of 16 amino acids. Written as DNA, the CDR3 is TGTGCCAGCAGCGTGAGTAGCGGGGTTACCGTAGAGACCCAGTACTTC. It encodes CASSVSSGVTVETQYF.

The J gene is TRBJ1-1, the V gene TRBV12-3 or TRBV12-4; perhaps TRBD1 as D (5 bases). V lost 4 bases, J lost 4 bases, and 10 bases lay in between. The CDR3 is 13 amino acids. CDR3 sequence: CASSSMGGTEAFF. CDR3 bases: TGTGCCAGCAGTTCCATGGGGGGCACTGAAGCTTTCTTT.

The chain uses TRBV30 and TRBJ2-7, with D possibly matching TRBD1 (6 bases). Per the germline V gene, CDR1 is GTSNPN and CDR2 is SVGIG (reference sequence). The CDR3 spans 11 residues. V lost 8 bases and J lost 3, with 11 bases in between. The DNA of the CDR3 is TGTGCCACTAGGGGGAACTACGAGCAGTACTTC. Translation gives CATRGNYEQYF. The variable domain in full, with the rest retrieved from reference TRBV30 and TRBJ2-7, is SQTIHQWPATLVQPVGSPLSLECTVEGTSNPNLYWYRQAAGRGLQLLFYSVGIGQISSEVPQNLSASRPQDRQFILSSKKLLLSDSGFYLCATRGNYEQYFGPGTRLTVT.

This clone showed up just a few times. The chain combines TRBV4-3 with TRBJ1-1; D is possibly TRBD1 (5 bases). V was trimmed by 5 bases and J by 5 bases, leaving 12 bases between them. The CDR3 has 13 amino acids. The germline V gene has CDR1 LGHNA and CDR2 YSLEER. CDR3 coding DNA: TGCGCCAGCAGCTTAGCCCGGGGGACTGAAGCTTTCTTT. It yields the protein CASSLARGTEAFF.

This clone was found once. The genes are TRBV2 and TRBJ1-5, with a tentative D call TRBD1 (5 bases). V was trimmed by 4 bases and J by 9 bases, leaving 13 bases between them. Germline-derived CDR1 and CDR2 are SNHLY and FYNNEI. The CDR3 runs to 13 residues. The CDR3 loop is CASSAGERLPQHF. For the CDR3, the DNA is TGTGCCAGCAGTGCGGGGGAGAGGCTGCCCCAGCATTTT. Complete variable domain (other parts from reference TRBV2 and TRBJ1-5): EPEVTQTPSHQVTQMGQEVILRCVPISNHLYFYWYRQILGQKVEFLVSFYNNEISEKSEIFDDQFSVERPDGSNFTLKIRSTKLEDSAMYFCASSAGERLPQHFGDGTRLSIL.

The CDR3 spells CASSFVGQPQHF. The CDR3 region has the DNA TGTGCCAGCAGCTTCGTAGGTCAGCCCCAGCATTTT. The J gene is TRBJ1-5, the V gene TRBV7-9, with D unclear. Germline V CDR1 and CDR2: SEHNR, FQNEAQ (reference sequence). CDR3 size: 12 residues. V was trimmed by 3 bases and J by 6 bases, leaving 6 bases between them.

This chain connects TRBV7-2 to TRBJ2-4; D not certain. In germline, CDR1 is SGHTA, CDR2 FQGNSA. The CDR3 length is 14 residues. Trimming took 1 base from V and 8 from J, leaving 12 bases between them. This CDR3 is CASSLGWVSDIQYF. CDR3 coding DNA: TGTGCCAGCAGCTTAGGTTGGGTGTCGGACATTCAGTACTTC.

The V and J genes are TRBV4-3 and TRBJ2-6; D is ambiguous. Germline loops: CDR1 LGHNA, CDR2 YSLEER. Trimming shortened V by 1 base and J by 0 bases, and 7 bases separated the two germline ends. CDR3 length: 16 residues. The CDR3 coding sequence is TGCGCCAGCAGCCAAGGTCTGGGCTCTGGGGCCAACGTCCTGACTTTC. This sequence encodes CASSQGLGSGANVLTF.

The chain couples TRBV9 to TRBJ2-2, with D hard to call. Germline assignment: CDR1 SGDLS and CDR2 YYNGEE. This CDR3 comprises 14 residues. V was pared by 4 bases and J by 2 bases, with 9 bases between. The CDR3 is CASSKAANTGELFF. The CDR3 DNA follows: TGTGCCAGCAGCAAGGCAGCCAACACCGGGGAGCTGTTTTTT.

The chain employs TRBV20-1 and TRBJ1-2, with 9 bases lining up with TRBD1. Trimming removed 3 bases from V and 1 base from J; junction bases left unmatched: 6. The CDR3 extends over 15 amino acids. Germline V lookup: CDR1 DFQATT, CDR2 SNEGSKA (reference sequence). In DNA, the CDR3 is TGCAGTGCTAGTCCGTACAGGGGGCGTAACTATGGCTACACCTTC. Translated, it gives CSASPYRGRNYGYTF.

The genes are TRBV19 and TRBJ2-1; D unclear. Germline CDR1 reads LNHDA; CDR2 reads SQIVND (reference sequence). The CDR3 runs to 16 residues. The V end lost 1 base, the J end lost 3 bases, and 13 bases lay between the germline ends. The CDR3 sequence is CASSIVPQLLYNEQFF. CDR3 nucleotides: TGTGCCAGTAGTATAGTACCACAGCTACTCTACAATGAGCAGTTCTTC.

The gene calls are TRBV14 and TRBJ2-3, with D maybe TRBD2 (6 bases). Germline CDR1 SGHDN, CDR2 FVKESK. CDR3 length: 16 residues. V lost 4 bases and J 1 base, leaving 15 bases between the germline ends. The CDR3 region has the DNA TGTGCCAGCAGCCGAGACGCGGGACTCCGCACAGATACGCAGTATTTT. Protein sequence: CASSRDAGLRTDTQYF.

This clone was found a few times. The rearrangement joins TRBV7-2 to TRBJ1-4; no firm D call. CDR1 is SGHTA and CDR2 is FQGNSA in the germline V gene. The V and J ends lost 0 bases and 4 bases respectively, with 12 bases between them. The CDR3 spans 16 residues. DNA of the CDR3: TGTGCCAGCAGCTTAGCCGCGGGAGGGCGTAATGAAAAACTGTTTTTT. This codes for CASSLAAGGRNEKLFF.

The CDR3 sequence: CASSQVGSNPPDTQYF. CDR3 DNA: TGTGCCAGCAGCCAAGTTGGAAGCAACCCCCCAGATACGCAGTATTTT. This chain uses TRBV3-1 (or the pseudogene TRBV3-2) with TRBJ2-3; D not resolved. Germline V gives CDR1 LGHDT, CDR2 YNNKEL (reference sequence). V was trimmed by 1 base and J by 4 bases, leaving 15 bases between them. This CDR3 is built from 16 residues.

V and J are TRBV16 and TRBJ2-7, with TRBD1 matching over 7 bases. Trimming at V came to 2 bases and at J to 3 bases, leaving 7 bases not matched to a gene. The germline V gene has CDR1 KGHSY and CDR2 FQNENV. This CDR3 contains 15 residues. The CDR3 DNA is TGTGCCAGCAGCCAAGGGTGGGACAGCAACTACGAGCAGTACTTC. It specifies CASSQGWDSNYEQYF.

A single count supports this clone. The chain links TRBV24-1 to TRBJ2-3; D is perhaps TRBD2 (5 bases). The V end lost 4 bases, the J end lost 0 bases, and 13 bases lay between the germline ends. Germline V gives CDR1 KGHDR, CDR2 SFDVKD. The CDR3 runs to 16 residues. CDR3 in DNA: TGTGCCACCAGTGACCCCACAAGCGGAAGCACAGATACGCAGTATTTT. It is translated as CATSDPTSGSTDTQYF.

The chain recombines TRBV6-5 with TRBJ1-2, with D maybe TRBD1 (6 bases). The CDR3 extends over 15 amino acids. Germline V CDR1 and CDR2: MNHEY, SVGAGI. The V gene lost 7 bases and the J gene lost 7 bases, with 22 bases spanning the gap. DNA for the CDR3: TGTGCCAGCATCCCCAGGTCCGGGGGCGAGCGTGGCTACACCTTC. Encoded protein: CASIPRSGGERGYTF.

The rearrangement links TRBV6-2 or TRBV6-3 to TRBJ2-7; D possibly corresponds to TRBD1 (6 bases). CDR1 is MNHEY and CDR2 is SVGEGT in the germline V gene. V was trimmed by 4 bases and J by 2 bases, leaving 15 bases between them. The CDR3 contains 15 residues. CDR3 loop: CASSSDSPRPYEQYF. Here the CDR3 DNA reads TGTGCCAGCAGTTCGGACAGCCCTCGGCCCTACGAGCAGTACTTC.

The V call is TRBV6-5, the J call TRBJ2-2; D remains ambiguous. The CDR3 has 15 residues. Germline CDR1 is MNHEY and CDR2 is SVGAGI. CDR3 region: CASGLGRPNTGELFF. CDR3 nucleotides: TGTGCGTCGGGTTTGGGCCGCCCGAACACCGGGGAGCTGTTTTTT.

J is TRBJ2-1 and V is TRBV9, with D unclear. CDR3 length equals 15 residues. Trimming shortened V by 0 bases and J by 4 bases, and 11 bases separated the two germline ends. CDR1 is SGDLS and CDR2 is YYNGEE in the germline V gene. The CDR3 DNA reads TGTGCCAGCAGCGTAGCTCCCGGGCCTTACAATGAGCAGTTCTTC. It yields the protein CASSVAPGPYNEQFF.

The chain carries TRBV9 and TRBJ2-1; a weak D match, TRBD2 (5 bases). V lost 0 bases, J lost 7 bases, and 11 bases lay in between. The germline CDR1 and CDR2 sequences are SGDLS and YYNGEE. The CDR3 spans 14 residues. CDR3 bases: TGTGCCAGCAGCGTAGCGGGAACCCGTAATGAGCAGTTCTTC. Amino acid sequence: CASSVAGTRNEQFF.

The V call is TRBV2, the J call TRBJ2-4, with a tentative D call TRBD1 (5 bases). The CDR3 loop spans 13 amino acids. CDR1 is SNHLY and CDR2 is FYNNEI in the germline V gene. Trimming took off 4 bases at V and 4 bases at J, with 8 bases between the two ends. Written as DNA, the CDR3 is TGTGCCAGCAGTGGGGGCGAAAAAAACATTCAGTACTTC. Translating gives CASSGGEKNIQYF.